This T cell receptor (beta chain) was captured by sequencing in a study of post-analysis software for immune sequencing data. Whole-study context: The disease courses covered relapsing-remitting, secondary progressive and progressive-relapsing multiple sclerosis. The study's findings and limits: Significantly lower normalized Chao1 diversity was seen in multiple sclerosis patients than in controls. Five TRBV segments, including TRBV5-6, TRBV5-1 and TRBV20-1, were more frequent in patients than controls.

As concerns this clonotype: Its specificity is not known.

V was pared by 8 bases and J by 8 bases, with 19 bases between. CDR3 length: 14 amino acids. Germline V gene sequence: CDR1 LNHNV, CDR2 YYDKDF (reference sequence). Every TCR beta cDNA library bore unique molecular identifiers. Via MiXCR, TCRdb re-called the PCR reads, giving one row per CDR3 protein. The sample consists of 650,000 to 900,000 distinct CDR3 sequences, about 43% of them appearing once. The origin of this receptor is a girl between 10 and 17 years old with multiple sclerosis. The sample consisted of blood. The gene calls are TRBV15 and TRBJ2-4; either TRBD1 or TRBD2 may supply D (5 bases each). CDR3 DNA sequence: TGTGCCACCCCTCCGGGGCCTCAAGGGGACATTCAGTACTTC. Translated: CATPPGPQGDIQYF.